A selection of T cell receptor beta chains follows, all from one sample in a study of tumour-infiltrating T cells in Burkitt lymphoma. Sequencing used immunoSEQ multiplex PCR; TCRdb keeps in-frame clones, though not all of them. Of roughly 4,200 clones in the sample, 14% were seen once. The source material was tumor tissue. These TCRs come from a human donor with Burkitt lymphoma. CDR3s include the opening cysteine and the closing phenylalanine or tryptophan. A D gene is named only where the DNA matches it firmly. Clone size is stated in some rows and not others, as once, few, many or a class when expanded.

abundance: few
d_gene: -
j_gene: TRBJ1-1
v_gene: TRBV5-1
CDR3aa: CASSLGTTGGLEAFF
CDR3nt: TGCGCCAGCAGCTTGGGGACTACAGGAGGGCTTGAAGCTTTCTTT

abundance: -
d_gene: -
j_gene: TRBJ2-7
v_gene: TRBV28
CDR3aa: CASNLGGWGLEQYF
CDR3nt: TGTGCCAGCAACCTGGGCGGGTGGGGACTCGAGCAGTACTTC

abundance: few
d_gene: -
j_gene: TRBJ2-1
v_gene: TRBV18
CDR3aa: CASSPTAGLYNEQFF
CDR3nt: TGTGCCAGCTCACCAACGGCAGGGCTCTACAATGAGCAGTTCTTC

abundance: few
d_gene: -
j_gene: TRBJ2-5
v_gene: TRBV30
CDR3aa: CAWSVTRQETQYF
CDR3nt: TGTGCCTGGAGTGTTACTAGACAAGAGACCCAGTACTTC

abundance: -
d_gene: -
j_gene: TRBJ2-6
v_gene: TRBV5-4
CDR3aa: CTSSLPGGVGANVLTF
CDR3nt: TGTACCAGCAGCTTGCCAGGGGGGGTGGGGGCCAACGTCCTGACTTTC

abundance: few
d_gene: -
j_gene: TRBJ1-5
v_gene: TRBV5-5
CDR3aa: CASRQDSNQPQHF
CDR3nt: TGTGCCAGCCGACAGGATAGCAATCAGCCCCAGCATTTT

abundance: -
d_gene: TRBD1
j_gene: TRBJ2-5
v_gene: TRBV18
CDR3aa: CASSPRDRSQETQYF
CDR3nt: TGTGCCAGCTCACCCCGGGACAGGAGCCAAGAGACCCAGTACTTC

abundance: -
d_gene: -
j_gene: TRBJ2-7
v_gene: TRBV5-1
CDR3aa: CASKRDLYYEQYF
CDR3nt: TGCGCCAGCAAAAGGGACTTGTACTACGAGCAGTACTTC

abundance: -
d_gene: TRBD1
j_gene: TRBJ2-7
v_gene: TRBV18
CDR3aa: CASSGQGLGQYF
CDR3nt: TGTGCCAGCTCGGGACAGGGCTTAGGGCAGTACTTC

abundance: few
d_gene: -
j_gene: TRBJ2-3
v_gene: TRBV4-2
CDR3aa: CASSPTTISTDTQYF
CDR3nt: TGTGCCAGCAGCCCGACAACTATTAGCACAGATACGCAGTATTTT

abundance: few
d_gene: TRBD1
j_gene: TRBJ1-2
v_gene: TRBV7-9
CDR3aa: CASSLGDRVGGYTF
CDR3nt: TGTGCCAGCAGCTTAGGGGACAGGGTCGGAGGCTACACCTTC

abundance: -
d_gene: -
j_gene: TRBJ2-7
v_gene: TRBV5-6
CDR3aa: CASSLLAGSDGQYF
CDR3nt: TGTGCCAGCAGCTTGTTGGCAGGATCTGATGGGCAGTACTTC

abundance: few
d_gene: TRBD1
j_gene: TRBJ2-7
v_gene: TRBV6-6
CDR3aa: CASSYGQAVNYEQYF
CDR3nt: TGTGCCAGCAGTTATGGACAGGCGGTCAACTACGAGCAGTACTTC

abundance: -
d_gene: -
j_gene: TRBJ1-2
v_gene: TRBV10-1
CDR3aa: CASSESVSVVRSGYTF
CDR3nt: TGCGCCAGCAGTGAAAGTGTTAGCGTGGTGCGGAGTGGCTACACCTTC

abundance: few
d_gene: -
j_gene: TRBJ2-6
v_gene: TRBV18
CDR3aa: CASSGLPAGANVLTF
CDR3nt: TGTGCCAGCTCAGGCCTACCGGCTGGGGCCAACGTCCTGACTTTC

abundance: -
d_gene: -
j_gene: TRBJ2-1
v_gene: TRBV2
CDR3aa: CASKAGKVGNEQFF
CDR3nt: TGTGCCAGCAAGGCGGGAAAGGTGGGGAATGAGCAGTTCTTC

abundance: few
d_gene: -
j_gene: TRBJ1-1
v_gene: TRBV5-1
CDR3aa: CASSLRTALNTEAFF
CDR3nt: TGCGCCAGCAGCCTGCGGACAGCGCTGAACACTGAAGCTTTCTTT

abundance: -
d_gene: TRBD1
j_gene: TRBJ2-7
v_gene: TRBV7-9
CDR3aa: CASSLEQGVIYEQYF
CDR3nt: TGTGCCAGCAGCTTAGAACAGGGGGTAATTTACGAGCAGTACTTC

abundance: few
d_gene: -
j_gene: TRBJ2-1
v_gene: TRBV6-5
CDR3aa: CASSRGTSPHNEQFF
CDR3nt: TGTGCCAGTAGCCGCGGGACTTCCCCCCACAATGAGCAGTTCTTC

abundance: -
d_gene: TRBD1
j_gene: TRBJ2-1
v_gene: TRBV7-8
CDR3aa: CASSSLDRGRGEQFF
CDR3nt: TGTGCCAGCAGCTCCCTGGACAGGGGGCGAGGTGAGCAGTTCTTC

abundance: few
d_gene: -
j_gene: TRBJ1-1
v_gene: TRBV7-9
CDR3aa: CASSFGGGSDTEAFF
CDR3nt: TGTGCCAGCAGCTTTGGGGGTGGTTCGGACACTGAAGCTTTCTTT

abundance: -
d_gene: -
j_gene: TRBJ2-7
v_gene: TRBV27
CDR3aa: CASRSVAPSYEQYF
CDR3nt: TGTGCCAGCAGGTCGGTAGCCCCCTCCTACGAGCAGTACTTC

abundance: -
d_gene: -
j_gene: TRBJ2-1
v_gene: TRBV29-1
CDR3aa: CSVDSDYYNEQFF
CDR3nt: TGCAGCGTTGACTCGGACTACTACAATGAGCAGTTCTTC

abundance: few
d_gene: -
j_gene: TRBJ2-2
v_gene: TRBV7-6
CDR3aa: CASRALETGELFF
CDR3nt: TGTGCCAGCAGGGCTCTAGAGACCGGGGAGCTGTTTTTT

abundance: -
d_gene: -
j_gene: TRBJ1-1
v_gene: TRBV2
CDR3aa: CASRRTLADTEAFF
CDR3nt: TGTGCCAGCAGAAGGACATTGGCGGACACTGAAGCTTTCTTT

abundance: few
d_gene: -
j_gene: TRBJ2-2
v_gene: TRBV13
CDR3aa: CASSEGVYGELFF
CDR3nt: TGTGCCAGCTCAGAGGGGGTATACGGGGAGCTGTTTTTT

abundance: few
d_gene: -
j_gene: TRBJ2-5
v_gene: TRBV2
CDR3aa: CASSGLRDLAYQETQYF
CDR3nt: TGTGCCAGCAGTGGCCTAAGGGACCTGGCGTACCAAGAGACCCAGTACTTC

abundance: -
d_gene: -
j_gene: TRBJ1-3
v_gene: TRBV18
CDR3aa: CASSPALATGNTIYF
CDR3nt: TGTGCCAGCTCACCAGCGTTAGCTACTGGAAACACCATATATTTT

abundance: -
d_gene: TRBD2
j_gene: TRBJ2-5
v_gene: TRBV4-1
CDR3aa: CANSQETSGGLEETQYF
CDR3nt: TGCGCCAACAGCCAAGAAACTAGCGGGGGGTTGGAAGAGACCCAGTACTTC

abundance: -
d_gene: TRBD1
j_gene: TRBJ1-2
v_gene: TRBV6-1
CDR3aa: CASRPSTGANYGYTF
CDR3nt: TGTGCCAGCAGGCCCTCGACAGGGGCGAACTATGGCTACACCTTC

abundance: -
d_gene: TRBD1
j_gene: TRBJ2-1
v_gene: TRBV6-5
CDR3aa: CASSYGGQGAYNEQFF
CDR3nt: TGTGCCAGCAGTTACGGGGGACAGGGGGCTTACAATGAGCAGTTCTTC

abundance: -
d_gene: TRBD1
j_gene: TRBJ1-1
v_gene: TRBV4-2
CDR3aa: CASSQPGQGATEVFF
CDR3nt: TGTGCCAGCAGCCAACCCGGACAGGGGGCCACTGAAGTTTTCTTT

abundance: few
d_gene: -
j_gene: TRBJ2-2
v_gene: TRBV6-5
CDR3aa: CASSYIQVGELFF
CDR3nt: TGTGCCAGCAGTTACATACAGGTCGGGGAGCTGTTTTTT

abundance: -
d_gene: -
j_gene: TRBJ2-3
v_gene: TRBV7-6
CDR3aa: CASSLESGTDTQYF
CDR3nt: TGTGCCAGCAGCTTAGAGTCGGGCACAGATACGCAGTATTTT

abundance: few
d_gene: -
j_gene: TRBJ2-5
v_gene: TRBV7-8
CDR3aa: CASSSPPETQYF
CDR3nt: TGTGCCAGCAGCTCCCCTCCCGAGACCCAGTACTTC

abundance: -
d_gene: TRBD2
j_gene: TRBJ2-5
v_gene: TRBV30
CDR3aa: CAWSRGLGRETQYF
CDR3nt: TGTGCCTGGAGTAGGGGACTAGGACGAGAGACCCAGTACTTC

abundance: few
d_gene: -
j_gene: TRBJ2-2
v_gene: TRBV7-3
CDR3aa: CASSPAGTGELFF
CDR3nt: TGTGCCAGCAGCCCCGCAGGCACCGGGGAGCTGTTTTTT

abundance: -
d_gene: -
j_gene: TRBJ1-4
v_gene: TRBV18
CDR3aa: CASSPPLATNEKLFF
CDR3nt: TGTGCCAGCTCACCACCCCTTGCAACTAATGAAAAACTGTTTTTT

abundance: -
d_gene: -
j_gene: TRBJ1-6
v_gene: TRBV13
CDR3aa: CASSLEAARSPLHF
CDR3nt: TGTGCCAGCAGCTTAGAAGCCGCCCGATCACCCCTCCACTTT

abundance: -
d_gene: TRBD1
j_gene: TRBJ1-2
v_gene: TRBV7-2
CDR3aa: CASSHSSRDRGPGGYGYTF
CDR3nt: TGTGCCAGCAGCCATTCGAGCCGGGACAGGGGCCCCGGAGGCTATGGCTACACCTTC